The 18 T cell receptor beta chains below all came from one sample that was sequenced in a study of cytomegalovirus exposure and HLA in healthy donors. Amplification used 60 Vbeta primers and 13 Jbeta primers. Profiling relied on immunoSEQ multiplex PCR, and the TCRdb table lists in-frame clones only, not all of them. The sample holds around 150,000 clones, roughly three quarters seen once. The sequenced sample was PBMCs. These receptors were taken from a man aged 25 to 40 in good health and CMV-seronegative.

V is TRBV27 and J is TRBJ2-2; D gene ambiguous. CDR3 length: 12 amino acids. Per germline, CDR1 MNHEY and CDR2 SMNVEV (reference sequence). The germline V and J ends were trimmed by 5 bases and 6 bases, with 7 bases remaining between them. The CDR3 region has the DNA TGTGCCAGCAGTCCCCCTCCCGGGGAGCTGTTTTTT. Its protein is CASSPPPGELFF.

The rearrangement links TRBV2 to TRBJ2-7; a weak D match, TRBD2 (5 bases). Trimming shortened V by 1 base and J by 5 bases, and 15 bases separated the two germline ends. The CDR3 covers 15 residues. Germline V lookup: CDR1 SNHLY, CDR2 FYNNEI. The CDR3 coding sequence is TGTGCCAGCAGTGAAGGAAGCGGATCCTTTCACGAGCAGTACTTC. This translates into CASSEGSGSFHEQYF.

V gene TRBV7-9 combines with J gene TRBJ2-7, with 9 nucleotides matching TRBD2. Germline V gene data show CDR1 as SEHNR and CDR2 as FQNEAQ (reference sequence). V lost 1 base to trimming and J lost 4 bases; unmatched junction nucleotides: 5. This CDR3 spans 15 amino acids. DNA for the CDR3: TGTGCCAGCAGCTTAGTGGCTAGCGGGACGTACGAGCAGTACTTC. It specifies CASSLVASGTYEQYF.

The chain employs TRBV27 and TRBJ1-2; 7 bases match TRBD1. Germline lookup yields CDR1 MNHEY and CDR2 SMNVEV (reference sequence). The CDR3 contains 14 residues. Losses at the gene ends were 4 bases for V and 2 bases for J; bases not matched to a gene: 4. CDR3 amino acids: CASSSRTGNYGYTF. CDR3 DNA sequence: TGTGCCAGCAGTTCCCGGACAGGAAACTATGGCTACACCTTC.

CDR3 region: CASSDRANSNQPQHF. As DNA, the CDR3 is TGTGCCAGCAGCGACAGGGCAAATAGCAATCAGCCCCAGCATTTT. The chain is built from TRBV7-2 and TRBJ1-5; the match to TRBD1 covers 7 bases. With V trimmed by 5 bases and J by 0 bases, 4 bases remained unmatched. Germline V gene lookup returns CDR1 SGHTA and CDR2 FQGNSA. The CDR3 totals 15 residues.

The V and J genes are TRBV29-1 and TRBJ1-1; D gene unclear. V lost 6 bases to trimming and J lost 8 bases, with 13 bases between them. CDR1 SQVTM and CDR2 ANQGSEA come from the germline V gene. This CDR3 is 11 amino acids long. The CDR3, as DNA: TGCAGCGTCGGTCCCGGAGACGAAGCTTTCTTT. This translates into CSVGPGDEAFF.

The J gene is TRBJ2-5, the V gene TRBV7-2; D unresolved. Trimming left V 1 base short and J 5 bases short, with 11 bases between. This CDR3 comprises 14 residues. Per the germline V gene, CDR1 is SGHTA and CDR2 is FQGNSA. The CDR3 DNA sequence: TGTGCCAGCAGCTTAGGGCAGTGGTCGGAGACCCAGTACTTC. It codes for CASSLGQWSETQYF.

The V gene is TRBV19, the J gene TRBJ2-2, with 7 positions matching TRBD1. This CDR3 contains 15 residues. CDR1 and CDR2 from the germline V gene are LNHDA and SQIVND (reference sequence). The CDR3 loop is CAAGDRVFYTGSLFF. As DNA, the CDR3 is TGTGCTGCCGGCGACAGGGTGTTTTATACTGGATCGCTGTTTTTT.

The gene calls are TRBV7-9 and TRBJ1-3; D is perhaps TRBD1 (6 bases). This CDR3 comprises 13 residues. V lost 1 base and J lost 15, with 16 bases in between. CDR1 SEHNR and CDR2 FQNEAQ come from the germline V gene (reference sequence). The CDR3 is CASSLVGQPKSYF. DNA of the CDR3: TGTGCCAGCAGCTTAGTAGGACAGCCGAAATCATATTTT.

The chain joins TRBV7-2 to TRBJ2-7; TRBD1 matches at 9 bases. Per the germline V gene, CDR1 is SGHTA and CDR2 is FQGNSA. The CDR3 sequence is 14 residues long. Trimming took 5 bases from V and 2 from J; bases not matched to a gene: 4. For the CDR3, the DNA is TGTGCCAGCAGCCGGGGACAGGGCCCCTACGAGCAGTACTTC. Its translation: CASSRGQGPYEQYF. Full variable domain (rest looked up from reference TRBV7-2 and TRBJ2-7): GAGVSQSPSNKVTEKGKDVELRCDPISGHTALYWYRQSLGQGLEFLIYFQGNSAPDKSGLPSDRFSAERTGGSVSTLTIQRTQQEDSAVYLCASSRGQGPYEQYFGPGTRLTVT.

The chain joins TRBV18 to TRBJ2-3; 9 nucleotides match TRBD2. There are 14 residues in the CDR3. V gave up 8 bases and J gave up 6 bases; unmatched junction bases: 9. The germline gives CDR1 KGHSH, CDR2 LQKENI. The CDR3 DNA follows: TGTGCCAGCAGTCCGGGACTAGCTGCGGATACGCAGTATTTT. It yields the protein CASSPGLAADTQYF.

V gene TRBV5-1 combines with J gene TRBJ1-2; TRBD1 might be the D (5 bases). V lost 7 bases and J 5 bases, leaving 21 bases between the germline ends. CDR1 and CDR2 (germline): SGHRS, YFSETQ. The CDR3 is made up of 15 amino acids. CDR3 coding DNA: TGCGCCAGCCGTCCCGACGATAGGGGACTATATGGCTACACCTTC. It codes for CASRPDDRGLYGYTF.

The CDR3 region has the DNA TGTGCCAGCAGTTACTCTAGGCGGGAGAGTAGTGAAAAACTGTTTTTT. It translates to CASSYSRRESSEKLFF. The chain carries TRBV6-6 and TRBJ1-4; D uncertain. This CDR3 spans 16 amino acids. Trimming pared 0 bases from V and 7 bases from J, leaving 15 bases between. Germline V gene sequence: CDR1 MNHNY, CDR2 SVGAGI (reference sequence).

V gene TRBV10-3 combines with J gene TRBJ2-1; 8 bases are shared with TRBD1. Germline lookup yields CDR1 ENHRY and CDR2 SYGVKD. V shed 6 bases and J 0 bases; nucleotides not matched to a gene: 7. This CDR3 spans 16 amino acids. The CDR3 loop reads CAISGQGKGSYNEQFF. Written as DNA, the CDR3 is TGTGCCATCAGCGGACAGGGCAAGGGCTCCTACAATGAGCAGTTCTTC.

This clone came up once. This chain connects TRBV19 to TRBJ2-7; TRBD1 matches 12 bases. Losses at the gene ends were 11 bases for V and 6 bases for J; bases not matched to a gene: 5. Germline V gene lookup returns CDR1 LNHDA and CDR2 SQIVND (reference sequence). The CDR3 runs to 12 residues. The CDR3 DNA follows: TGTGCCGCCGGGACAGGGGGCCGCGAGCAGTACTTC. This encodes CAAGTGGREQYF. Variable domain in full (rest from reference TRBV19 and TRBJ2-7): DGGITQSPKYLFRKEGQNVTLSCEQNLNHDAMYWYRQDPGQGLRLIYYSQIVNDFQKGDIAEGYSVSREKKESFPLTVTSAQKNPTAFYLCAAGTGGREQYFGPGTRLTVT.

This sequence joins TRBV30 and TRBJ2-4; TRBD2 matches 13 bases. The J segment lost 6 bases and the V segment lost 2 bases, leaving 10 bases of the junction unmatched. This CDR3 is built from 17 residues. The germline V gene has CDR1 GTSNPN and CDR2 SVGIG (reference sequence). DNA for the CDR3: TGTGCCTGGAGTTCAAAGGGACTAGCGGGATCGACAAACATTCAGTACTTC. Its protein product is CAWSSKGLAGSTNIQYF.

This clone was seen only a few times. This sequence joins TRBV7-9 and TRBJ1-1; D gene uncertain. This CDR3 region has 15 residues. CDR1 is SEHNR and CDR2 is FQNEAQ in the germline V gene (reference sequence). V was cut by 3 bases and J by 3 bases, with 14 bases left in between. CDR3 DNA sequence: TGTGCCAGCAGCTTGAGTCCTCCCCAGGACACTGAAGCTTTCTTT. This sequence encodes CASSLSPPQDTEAFF.

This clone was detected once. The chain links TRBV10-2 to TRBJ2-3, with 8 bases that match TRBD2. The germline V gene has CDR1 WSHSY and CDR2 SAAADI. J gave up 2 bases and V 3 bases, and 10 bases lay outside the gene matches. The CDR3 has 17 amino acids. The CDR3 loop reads CASSDAWTSRNTDTQYF. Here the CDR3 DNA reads TGCGCCAGCAGTGATGCTTGGACTAGCCGAAACACAGATACGCAGTATTTT.